This is a list of T cell receptor beta chains from one sample in a study of Ad26.COV2.S vaccination and SARS-CoV-2 variants. This table comes from immunoSEQ multiplex PCR, and its TCRdb copy is limited to in-frame clones, with some not included. The sample holds some 250,000 clones, 70% to 90% seen once. This specimen consisted of peripheral blood, obtained in a trial of Ad26.COV2.S vaccine versus placebo. These receptors originate from a person aged 18-60 years who received the Ad26.COV2.S COVID-19 vaccine or a placebo. The CDR3 runs from the conserved cysteine through the conserved F or W. Each record gives: J gene, V gene, D gene, CDR3 DNA, CDR3 protein. The D gene is left open where the match is weak.

TRBJ2-1,TRBV7-2,TRBD1,TGTGCCAGCAGGCATACAGGGGCTAACTACAATGAGCAGTTCTTC,CASRHTGANYNEQFF
TRBJ2-1,TRBV12-3/TRBV12-4,-,TGTGCCAGCAGTTTGGGGGTTTTAAGTGAGCAGTTCTTC,CASSLGVLSEQFF
TRBJ2-7,TRBV5-1,TRBD2,TGCGCCAGCAGCTATCAGCGGGAGCTGAGAGACGAGCAGTACTTC,CASSYQRELRDEQYF
TRBJ2-7,TRBV7-9,-,TGTGCCAGCAGCCTCGGGCGGGACCGCTACGAGCAGTACTTC,CASSLGRDRYEQYF
TRBJ1-4,TRBV4-2,TRBD1,TGTGCCAGCAGCGCAGGGACAGGGGAAAATGAAAAACTGTTTTTT,CASSAGTGENEKLFF
TRBJ1-5,TRBV28,-,TGTGCCAGCAAAGGGTGGGCTGGGAGCAATCAGCCCCAGCATTTT,CASKGWAGSNQPQHF
TRBJ2-3,TRBV3-1/TRBV3-2,TRBD1,TGTGCCAGCAGCGCCCGCAGGGGGCGACTTAAAGCGACAGATACGCAGTATTTT,CASSARRGRLKATDTQYF
TRBJ1-4,TRBV11-1,-,TGTGCCAGCAGTTTCGGGACCTCTGAAAAACTGTTTTTT,CASSFGTSEKLFF
TRBJ2-5,TRBV21-1,-,TGTGCCACCCCCTCTATGAGACAGCCCCAAGAGACCCAGTACTTC,CATPSMRQPQETQYF
TRBJ2-5,TRBV5-4,-,TGTGCCAGCAGCTTCCCAGGGGGGGAGACCCAGTACTTC,CASSFPGGETQYF
TRBJ2-5,TRBV4-3,-,TGCGCCAGCAGCCAAGAGGGTACGGGGGCACAAGAGACCCAGTACTTC,CASSQEGTGAQETQYF
TRBJ2-6,TRBV6-1,-,TGTGCCAGCAGTGAATCAGCGTGGAGCTCTGGGGCCAACGTCCTGACTTTC,CASSESAWSSGANVLTF
TRBJ1-1,TRBV19,-,TGTGCCAGTAGTATTAAAGGCGCTGAAGCTTTCTTT,CASSIKGAEAFF
TRBJ2-3,TRBV5-6,-,TGTGCCAGCCGCAGGGGTCGCACAGATACGCAGTATTTT,CASRRGRTDTQYF
TRBJ2-7,TRBV7-2,TRBD1,TGTGCCAGCAGCTCAGGGACAGGGTACTACGAGCAGTACTTC,CASSSGTGYYEQYF
TRBJ2-1,TRBV2,-,TGTGCCTCTGGGTCCTCGGGACTGATCTACAATGAGCAGTTCTTC,CASGSSGLIYNEQFF
TRBJ2-7,TRBV27,-,TGTGCCAGCAGTCCCGGACACCCGTACCCCTACGAGCAGTACTTC,CASSPGHPYPYEQYF
TRBJ2-7,TRBV11-1,TRBD2,TGTGCCAGCAGCTTACGGCTAGCGGGACCGTCCTACGAGCAGTACTTC,CASSLRLAGPSYEQYF
TRBJ1-6,TRBV6-1,-,TGTGCCAGCAGCGAAGCGGGGTCAGCGTCACCCCTCCACTTT,CASSEAGSASPLHF
TRBJ2-2,TRBV7-3,-,TGTGCCAGCAGCTTAATATCGCAGGGGCCTTACACCGGGGAGCTGTTTTTT,CASSLISQGPYTGELFF
TRBJ2-7,TRBV6-2/TRBV6-3,-,TGTGCCAGCAGTAGGGGGGTCGGCTACGAGCAGTACTTC,CASSRGVGYEQYF
TRBJ1-4,TRBV28,TRBD1,TGTGCCAGCAGCGACACGGGACAGCTTAATGAAAAACTGTTTTTT,CASSDTGQLNEKLFF
TRBJ1-4,TRBV28,-,TGTGCCAGCAGTTTATACCAGGGAAGTGAAAAACTGTTTTTT,CASSLYQGSEKLFF
TRBJ2-3,TRBV7-2,TRBD1,TGTGCCAGCAGCTTAGGCCCCCCCGGGACAGGGGTATACCGAGATACGCAGTATTTT,CASSLGPPGTGVYRDTQYF
TRBJ1-4,TRBV15,-,TGTGCCACCAGCAGCGATCGTCGGGGGCAGGGGGAAAAACTGTTTTTT,CATSSDRRGQGEKLFF
TRBJ2-3,TRBV7-3,-,TGTGCCAGCAGCCCCCTTTGGACAGATACGCAGTATTTT,CASSPLWTDTQYF
TRBJ2-2,TRBV24-1,-,TGTGCCACCAGTGATTTATGGTTACGGGAGCTGTTTTTT,CATSDLWLRELFF